Presented here are 5 T cell receptor beta chains from one specimen sequenced in a study of T cell repertoires in cytomegalovirus infection. TCRdb called the reads again in MiXCR, with one record for every CDR3 protein. This table has around 100,000 distinct CDR3 sequences, 15% to 20% appearing once. The source material was PBMCs. These receptor sequences come from a human donor in good health (CMV status not recorded). Some clones in this sample may be carry-over from other donors' samples.

The chain carries TRBV6-2 or TRBV6-3 and TRBJ2-3; tentative D call: TRBD2 (6 bases). Trimming removed 0 bases at V and 4 bases at J, with 14 bases between. The germline V gene encodes CDR1 MNHEY and CDR2 SVGEGT. The CDR3 spans 16 residues. CDR3: CASSYSTSLIPDTQYF. The DNA for the CDR3 is TGTGCCAGCAGTTACTCTACTAGCCTCATCCCAGATACGCAGTATTTT.

Here the CDR3 DNA reads TGTGCCAGCAGCCCCTATGGGGGAAGAGAAGATACGCAGTATTTT. Amino acids: CASSPYGGREDTQYF. V gene TRBV7-2 combines with J gene TRBJ2-3; D might be TRBD1 or TRBD2, each matching 5 bases. The CDR3 loop spans 15 amino acids. Between the trimmed V and J ends, which lost 5 bases and 5 bases, there was a span of 17 bases. Per the germline V gene, CDR1 is SGHTA and CDR2 is FQGNSA.

This clonotype was recorded at least ten times. The gene calls are TRBV7-2 and TRBJ1-3; weak D call: TRBD1 (6 bases). The CDR3 is 13 amino acids. CDR1 is SGHTA and CDR2 is FQGNSA in the germline V gene. Trimming stripped 5 bases from V and 12 bases from J, with 17 bases between. The CDR3 spells CASSPAAGDHIYF. In DNA, the CDR3 is TGTGCCAGCAGCCCGGCGGCAGGGGACCACATATATTTT.

This chain links TRBV20-1 with TRBJ1-5, with TRBD1 identical over 8 bases. Trimming cost V 2 bases and J 13 bases; bases outside gene matches: 10. The length of the CDR3 is 13 residues. Per the germline V gene, CDR1 is DFQATT and CDR2 is SNEGSKA (reference sequence). CDR3 protein: CSARSGTGDPQHF. DNA for the CDR3: TGCAGTGCTAGATCCGGGACAGGCGACCCACAGCATTTT.

This clonotype was counted at least ten times. The chain uses TRBV7-2 and TRBJ2-7, with D perhaps TRBD2 (6 bases). CDR1 is SGHTA and CDR2 is FQGNSA in the germline V gene. V shed 5 bases and J shed 2 bases, with 22 bases lying between them. The CDR3 length is 17 residues. CDR3 protein: CASSLVRGGTNPYEQYF. The CDR3 nucleotides read TGTGCCAGCAGCCTCGTTCGGGGAGGCACGAACCCCTACGAGCAGTACTTC. The entire variable domain, with the rest obtained from reference TRBV7-2 and TRBJ2-7, is as follows: GAGVSQSPSNKVTEKGKDVELRCDPISGHTALYWYRQSLGQGLEFLIYFQGNSAPDKSGLPSDRFSAERTGGSVSTLTIQRTQQEDSAVYLCASSLVRGGTNPYEQYFGPGTRLTVT.